Following are 29 T cell receptor beta chains from one sample sequenced in a study of OX40 agonist ivuxolimab in advanced cancers. Sequencing was performed with immunoSEQ multiplex PCR; in TCRdb, only in-frame clones are kept and a portion is missing. The profile shows around 45,000 clones, roughly 90% of them singletons. The specimen was CD4+ or CD8+ T cells sorted from blood, collected in a trial of the OX40 agonist ivuxolimab. The source is an adult with an advanced solid tumor such as melanoma, head and neck, liver or kidney cancer.

This clone was recorded only once. This chain uses TRBV28 with TRBJ2-5; tentatively, D is TRBD1 (6 bases). The germline V gene encodes CDR1 MDHEN and CDR2 SYDVKM. The ends were cut back, 3 bases at V and 5 bases at J, with 19 bases in the middle. The CDR3 has 16 residues. This chain's CDR3 is CASSFHTTGSWETQYF. The CDR3 DNA reads TGTGCCAGCAGTTTCCATACTACAGGGTCATGGGAGACCCAGTACTTC.

V is TRBV6-5 and J is TRBJ2-1; D may be TRBD1 (5 bases). From germline, CDR1 is MNHEY and CDR2 SVGAGI. V was pared by 5 bases and J by 3 bases, with 8 bases between. This CDR3 spans 13 amino acids. This chain's CDR3 is CASSGDSYNEQFF. The CDR3 DNA reads TGTGCCAGCAGTGGCGACAGCTACAATGAGCAGTTCTTC.

The chain combines TRBV9 with TRBJ2-7; D is unresolved. Germline CDR1 SGDLS, CDR2 YYNGEE. The CDR3 extends over 15 amino acids. The ends were cut back, 0 bases at V and 3 bases at J, with 13 bases in the middle. The CDR3 is CASSVGPGTLYEQYF. The DNA for the CDR3 is TGTGCCAGCAGCGTAGGTCCAGGAACCCTCTACGAGCAGTACTTC.

The genes are TRBV27 and TRBJ2-7; weak D call: TRBD2 (6 bases). The length of the CDR3 is 14 residues. The germline CDR1 and CDR2 sequences are MNHEY and SMNVEV (reference sequence). Trimming pared 7 bases from V and 2 bases from J, leaving 15 bases between. As DNA, the CDR3 is TGTGCCAGCATGCTGGAGGGAGGCCCCTACGAGCAGTACTTC. Translated, it gives CASMLEGGPYEQYF.

The chain carries TRBV18 and TRBJ2-3; D might be TRBD1 or TRBD2, each matching 5 bases. The CDR3 runs to 15 residues. Germline loops: CDR1 KGHSH, CDR2 LQKENI. The ends were cut back, 5 bases at V and 0 bases at J, with 12 bases in the middle. CDR3 in amino acids: CASSWAGASTDTQYF. The CDR3 DNA reads TGTGCCAGCTCATGGGCCGGGGCGAGCACAGATACGCAGTATTTT.

The rearrangement joins TRBV2 to TRBJ1-1, with D maybe TRBD1 (6 bases). CDR3 size: 12 residues. Per germline, CDR1 SNHLY and CDR2 FYNNEI. The germline V and J ends were trimmed by 10 bases and 5 bases, with 14 bases remaining between them. The CDR3 is CATGRGRTEAFF. For the CDR3, the DNA is TGTGCCACGGGTAGGGGGAGAACTGAAGCTTTCTTT.

This clone has only a few counts. V is TRBV27 and J is TRBJ2-2; unclear D gene. Trimming left V 0 bases short and J 5 bases short, with 4 bases between. CDR1 MNHEY and CDR2 SMNVEV come from the germline V gene (reference sequence). This CDR3 is built from 13 residues. CDR3 coding DNA: TGTGCCAGCAGTTTATCGTATACCGGGGAGCTGTTTTTT. Translated: CASSLSYTGELFF.

The V gene is TRBV5-8, the J gene TRBJ1-2; tentatively, D is TRBD1 (5 bases). CDR1 and CDR2 from the germline V gene are SGHTS and YDEGEE. The CDR3 has 15 amino acids. Trimming removed 5 bases from V and 13 bases from J, with 27 bases in between. CDR3 nucleotides: TGTGCCAGCAGGCCTCCGGGACTGACCTCTCGGGAGGTCACCTTC. It codes for CASRPPGLTSREVTF. The full variable domain, in which reference TRBV5-8 and TRBJ1-2 provide the parts outside the CDR3, is EAGVTQSPTHLIKTRGQQATLRCSPISGHTSVYWYQQALGLGLQFLLWYDEGEERNRGNFPPRFSGRQFPNYSSELNVNALELEDSALYLCASRPPGLTSREVTFGSGTRLTVV.

This chain uses TRBV5-4 with TRBJ2-1; 8 positions agree with TRBD2. The CDR3 is 13 residues long. Trimming removed 4 bases from V and 9 bases from J; junction bases left unmatched: 6. Germline CDR1 and CDR2: SGHNT and YYREEE (reference sequence). The CDR3 reads CASSPGTRIEQFF. CDR3 DNA: TGTGCCAGCAGCCCCGGGACTAGAATTGAGCAGTTCTTC.

The CDR3 spells CASSQDRYQPQHF. CDR3 coding DNA: TGCGCCAGCAGCCAAGACAGATATCAGCCCCAGCATTTT. V and J are TRBV4-1 and TRBJ1-5; D unclear. Germline V gives CDR1 MGHRA, CDR2 YSYEKL. V lost 0 bases, J lost 5 bases, and 5 bases lay in between. There are 13 residues in the CDR3.

The chain uses TRBV28 and TRBJ1-2, with D unresolved. Trimming removed 3 bases from V and 5 bases from J, with 16 bases in between. The length of the CDR3 is 15 residues. Germline V gene data show CDR1 as MDHEN and CDR2 as SYDVKM. The CDR3 DNA sequence: TGTGCCAGCAGTTTCTCGGCCAAGGAGAGGTATGGCTACACCTTC. Translation gives CASSFSAKERYGYTF.

The chain is built from TRBV28 and TRBJ2-7; D is undetermined. The V end was cut by 5 bases, the J end by 3 bases, with 14 bases between. The germline V gene has CDR1 MDHEN and CDR2 SYDVKM. This CDR3 comprises 14 residues. DNA for the CDR3: TGTGCCAGCAGTCCCTTAACAGAAGACTACGAGCAGTACTTC. It codes for CASSPLTEDYEQYF.

The J gene is TRBJ2-5, the V gene TRBV11-2; TRBD2 agrees at 9 bases. The CDR3 sequence is 18 residues long. CDR1 SGHAT and CDR2 FQNNGV come from the germline V gene. V lost 1 base, J lost 4 bases, and 13 bases stayed unmatched. DNA of the CDR3: TGTGCCAGCAGCTTAGTTGCTAGTCGCGCGGGGGGGCCAGAGACCCAGTACTTC. It encodes CASSLVASRAGGPETQYF.

DNA of the CDR3: TGTGCCAGCAGTGACTCGAGCCACAATGAGCAGTTCTTC. Translated: CASSDSSHNEQFF. The V call is TRBV6-4, the J call TRBJ2-1; no definite D call. Trimming stripped 0 bases from V and 5 bases from J, with 5 bases between. Germline V gives CDR1 MRHNA, CDR2 SNTAGT. The CDR3 has 13 residues.

This chain connects TRBV6-6 to TRBJ2-2, with 8 positions matching TRBD2. The CDR3 extends over 15 amino acids. CDR1 MNHNY and CDR2 SVGAGI come from the germline V gene (reference sequence). V gave up 2 bases and J gave up 5 bases; unmatched junction bases: 4. The CDR3: CASSYVAGGTGELFF. The CDR3 region has the DNA TGTGCCAGCAGTTACGTTGCGGGAGGAACCGGGGAGCTGTTTTTT.

The chain uses TRBV5-6 and TRBJ1-2; D call uncertain. Trimming took off 5 bases at V and 6 bases at J, with 20 bases between the two ends. The germline V gene encodes CDR1 SGHDT and CDR2 YYEEEE. CDR3 size: 15 residues. The CDR3 reads CASSPTALEGDGYTF. The CDR3 DNA follows: TGTGCCAGCAGTCCAACAGCGCTAGAGGGTGATGGCTACACCTTC.

The rearrangement uses TRBV10-3 and TRBJ2-5; D gene unclear. The CDR3 sequence is 13 residues long. The V gene lost 1 base and the J gene lost 2 bases, with 5 bases spanning the gap. Germline V gene sequence: CDR1 ENHRY, CDR2 SYGVKD. The CDR3 reads CAISEYPQETQYF. The DNA of the CDR3 is TGTGCCATCAGTGAGTATCCGCAAGAGACCCAGTACTTC.

This chain links TRBV6-1 with TRBJ2-7; 7 bases agree with TRBD1. V was clipped by 4 bases and J by 3 bases; unmatched bases: 6. There are 14 residues in the CDR3. Germline V CDR1 and CDR2: MNHNS, SASEGT. DNA of the CDR3: TGTGCCAGCAGTGCACGGGACAGTTACTACGAGCAGTACTTC. Translating it yields CASSARDSYYEQYF.

The V call is TRBV5-1, the J call TRBJ1-1, with D possibly being TRBD1 (5 bases). V lost 3 bases to trimming and J lost 4 bases, with 10 bases between them. CDR3 size: 13 residues. Germline-derived CDR1 and CDR2 are SGHRS and YFSETQ. Here the CDR3 DNA reads TGCGCCAGCAGCTGGGGGACCGGCACTGAAGCTTTCTTT. This codes for CASSWGTGTEAFF.

The chain links TRBV9 to TRBJ2-7; 9 positions match TRBD1. The CDR3 loop spans 14 amino acids. The junction had 2 bases not matched to a gene; V was cut back by 4 bases and J by 0 bases. CDR1 and CDR2 (germline): SGDLS, YYNGEE. This CDR3 reads CASSPTGGSYEQYF. The CDR3 DNA reads TGTGCCAGCAGCCCGACAGGGGGCTCCTACGAGCAGTACTTC.

The rearrangement links TRBV19 to TRBJ2-5, with 9 bases lining up with TRBD1. Germline CDR1 is LNHDA and CDR2 is SQIVND (reference sequence). V dropped 7 bases and J dropped 5; count of bases not matched to a gene: 11. The CDR3 is 15 residues long. The chain's CDR3 is CASTATGGEIETQYF. The CDR3 DNA is TGTGCCAGTACCGCGACAGGGGGGGAGATCGAGACCCAGTACTTC. Full variable domain (missing parts from reference TRBV19 and TRBJ2-5): DGGITQSPKYLFRKEGQNVTLSCEQNLNHDAMYWYRQDPGQGLRLIYYSQIVNDFQKGDIAEGYSVSREKKESFPLTVTSAQKNPTAFYLCASTATGGEIETQYFGPGTRLLVL.

This chain links TRBV7-8 with TRBJ2-1; TRBD2 agrees at 8 bases. Germline values: CDR1 SGHVS, CDR2 FQNEAQ. With 2 bases clipped from V and 7 bases from J, the junction kept 7 bases outside the gene matches. The CDR3 has 15 residues. The CDR3 DNA reads as TGTGCCAGCAGCTTAAGCGGGGGTACATGGAATGAGCAGTTCTTC. As protein: CASSLSGGTWNEQFF.

This chain connects TRBV7-3 to TRBJ2-7; D tentatively reads TRBD1 or TRBD2 (5 bases each). The CDR3 is 13 residues long. The germline V gene has CDR1 SGHTA and CDR2 FQGTGA. V lost 4 bases and J 4 bases, leaving 11 bases between the germline ends. For the CDR3, the DNA is TGTGCCAGCAGCTGGGACGCAGATTACGAGCAGTACTTC. It yields the protein CASSWDADYEQYF.

CDR3 DNA sequence: TGTGCCAGCAGTTTACTGGGCGGGGGGGCCAATGAGCAGTTCTTC. Its translation: CASSLLGGGANEQFF. The V and J genes are TRBV27 and TRBJ2-1, with 9 bases lining up with TRBD2. Germline V CDR1 and CDR2: MNHEY, SMNVEV (reference sequence). The CDR3 consists of 15 residues. J gave up 6 bases and V 2 bases, and 5 bases lay outside the gene matches.

The V gene is TRBV19, the J gene TRBJ2-3; the D is unclear. The CDR3 has 15 residues. Germline V gives CDR1 LNHDA, CDR2 SQIVND (reference sequence). Deletions cut 3 bases from V and 4 bases from J, with 14 bases between. The CDR3 DNA reads TGTGCCAGTAGTATCTTGCCGCAGGCACCAGATACGCAGTATTTT. Its protein is CASSILPQAPDTQYF.

This clone was observed a single time. The gene calls are TRBV29-1 and TRBJ2-5; TRBD1 is a possible D gene (5 bases). The V gene lost 3 bases and the J gene lost 5 bases, with 13 bases spanning the gap. The CDR3 consists of 13 residues. Germline assignment: CDR1 SQVTM and CDR2 ANQGSEA. The CDR3 DNA reads TGCAGCGTTGAGCTCCAGGGTGTGGAGACCCAGTACTTC. This encodes CSVELQGVETQYF.

This clone came up once. The rearrangement uses TRBV25-1 and TRBJ1-2, with 7 bases aligning to TRBD1. The CDR3 sequence is 16 residues long. Germline assignment: CDR1 MGHDK and CDR2 SYGVNS. V dropped 3 bases and J dropped 7; count of bases not matched to a gene: 14. CDR3 sequence (DNA): TGTGCCAGCAGTGAGGACCCAGGGGGTGCCTATCGTGGCTACACCTTC. Its translation is CASSEDPGGAYRGYTF.

DNA for the CDR3: TGTGCCAGCGAGGTTGGGGTAACAACCGGAAACACCATATATTTT. Its translation: CASEVGVTTGNTIYF. This rearrangement joins TRBV28 to TRBJ1-3, with D uncertain. CDR1 and CDR2 from the germline V gene are MDHEN and SYDVKM. CDR3 size: 15 residues. V lost 8 bases to trimming and J lost 4 bases, with 18 bases between them.

On this clone itself: Other DNA sequences in the sample encode the same CDR3. The chain employs TRBV19 and TRBJ1-2, with D maybe TRBD1 (5 bases). The CDR3 has 12 amino acids. Trimming pared 4 bases from V and 8 bases from J, leaving 11 bases between. From germline, CDR1 is LNHDA and CDR2 SQIVND (reference sequence). CDR3 residues: CASSTGALGYTF. The CDR3 coding sequence is TGTGCCAGTAGTACCGGGGCGCTGGGCTACACCTTC. The variable domain in full, completed from reference TRBV19 and TRBJ1-2, reads DGGITQSPKYLFRKEGQNVTLSCEQNLNHDAMYWYRQDPGQGLRLIYYSQIVNDFQKGDIAEGYSVSREKKESFPLTVTSAQKNPTAFYLCASSTGALGYTFGSGTRLTVV.